This is a list of T cell receptor beta chains from one sample in a study of cytomegalovirus exposure and HLA in healthy donors. Assay used: immunoSEQ multiplex PCR; TCRdb lists only in-frame clones, some missing. Here the sample spans more than 80,000 clones, approximately 96% being singletons. Sequences were obtained from PBMCs. The receptors derive from a woman aged 18-29 years in good health and CMV-seronegative. Each CDR3 is given with its conserved first and last residue. D genes are given only for firm matches. Size is stated for part of the rows, as once, few or many counts, or as a class when the clone is expanded.

d_call: TRBD1
j_call: TRBJ1-1
cdr3_length: 13
clone_size: -
v_call: TRBV30
cdr3_aa: CAWSQTGGPEAFF
cdr3_nt: TGTGCCTGGAGTCAAACAGGGGGGCCTGAAGCTTTCTTT

d_call: -
j_call: TRBJ1-3
cdr3_length: 16
clone_size: -
v_call: TRBV18
cdr3_aa: CASSPTAGFRGNTIYF
cdr3_nt: TGTGCCAGCTCACCTACAGCAGGGTTTCGTGGAAACACCATATATTTT

d_call: TRBD2
j_call: TRBJ2-1
cdr3_length: 13
clone_size: -
v_call: TRBV10-3
cdr3_aa: CAIGLADYNEQFF
cdr3_nt: TGTGCCATAGGACTAGCGGATTACAATGAGCAGTTCTTC

d_call: -
j_call: TRBJ2-1
cdr3_length: 13
clone_size: -
v_call: TRBV28
cdr3_aa: CASSVGVYNEQFF
cdr3_nt: TGTGCCAGCAGCGTCGGAGTATACAATGAGCAGTTCTTC

d_call: TRBD1
j_call: TRBJ1-2
cdr3_length: 14
clone_size: -
v_call: TRBV19
cdr3_aa: CASLPGQGVHGYTF
cdr3_nt: TGTGCCTCCTTACCGGGACAGGGTGTCCATGGCTACACCTTC

d_call: TRBD2
j_call: TRBJ2-6
cdr3_length: 19
clone_size: -
v_call: TRBV9
cdr3_aa: CASSVGTSGSGFWANVLTF
cdr3_nt: TGTGCCAGCAGCGTAGGGACTAGCGGGAGCGGCTTTTGGGCCAACGTCCTGACTTTC

d_call: -
j_call: TRBJ1-5
cdr3_length: 15
clone_size: -
v_call: TRBV25-1
cdr3_aa: CASPRGGGSNQPQHF
cdr3_nt: TGTGCCAGCCCGAGAGGCGGGGGGAGCAATCAGCCCCAGCATTTT

d_call: TRBD2
j_call: TRBJ2-7
cdr3_length: 13
clone_size: -
v_call: TRBV5-6
cdr3_aa: CASSLSGEGEQYF
cdr3_nt: TGTGCCAGCAGCTTGTCCGGGGAGGGCGAGCAGTACTTC

d_call: TRBD2
j_call: TRBJ2-1
cdr3_length: 15
clone_size: -
v_call: TRBV7-9
cdr3_aa: CASRRTSGTYNEQFF
cdr3_nt: TGTGCCAGCAGGCGGACTAGCGGGACCTACAATGAGCAGTTCTTC

d_call: TRBD1
j_call: TRBJ2-3
cdr3_length: 14
clone_size: -
v_call: TRBV28
cdr3_aa: CASSPRQGPDTQYF
cdr3_nt: TGTGCCAGCAGTCCCAGACAGGGGCCAGATACGCAGTATTTT

d_call: -
j_call: TRBJ2-5
cdr3_length: 15
clone_size: -
v_call: TRBV5-1
cdr3_aa: CASSLDNPRGETQYF
cdr3_nt: TGCGCCAGCAGCTTGGACAACCCCCGGGGGGAGACCCAGTACTTC

d_call: TRBD1
j_call: TRBJ2-7
cdr3_length: 17
clone_size: -
v_call: TRBV10-3
cdr3_aa: CAISDNPGQGGSYEQYF
cdr3_nt: TGTGCCATCAGTGACAATCCGGGACAGGGCGGGTCCTACGAGCAGTACTTC

d_call: -
j_call: TRBJ2-4
cdr3_length: 14
clone_size: -
v_call: TRBV5-1
cdr3_aa: CASSQGHQENIQYF
cdr3_nt: TGCGCCAGCAGCCAGGGACATCAGGAAAACATTCAGTACTTC

d_call: -
j_call: TRBJ2-3
cdr3_length: 12
clone_size: once
v_call: TRBV29-1
cdr3_aa: CSGGLDTDTQYF
cdr3_nt: TGCAGCGGTGGACTGGACACAGATACGCAGTATTTT

d_call: TRBD1
j_call: TRBJ2-4
cdr3_length: 15
clone_size: -
v_call: TRBV13
cdr3_aa: CASSLRGQGWNIQYF
cdr3_nt: TGTGCCAGCAGCTTACGGGGACAGGGGTGGAACATTCAGTACTTC

d_call: -
j_call: TRBJ2-1
cdr3_length: 17
clone_size: few
v_call: TRBV5-4
cdr3_aa: CASSLAGLAYPTNEQFF
cdr3_nt: TGTGCCAGCAGCTTGGCCGGTCTAGCGTACCCGACAAATGAGCAGTTCTTC

d_call: TRBD1
j_call: TRBJ1-2
cdr3_length: 16
clone_size: -
v_call: TRBV28
cdr3_aa: CASSQTTTGGNYGYTF
cdr3_nt: TGTGCCAGCAGTCAGACCACGACAGGGGGCAACTATGGCTACACCTTC

d_call: -
j_call: TRBJ2-7
cdr3_length: 12
clone_size: -
v_call: TRBV28
cdr3_aa: CASSPTGTEQYF
cdr3_nt: TGTGCCAGCAGTCCAACAGGTACCGAGCAGTACTTC

d_call: -
j_call: TRBJ2-2
cdr3_length: 14
clone_size: -
v_call: TRBV11-2
cdr3_aa: CASSLAGVTGELFF
cdr3_nt: TGTGCCAGCAGCTTAGCAGGGGTAACCGGGGAGCTGTTTTTT

d_call: TRBD2
j_call: TRBJ2-1
cdr3_length: 18
clone_size: -
v_call: TRBV6-1
cdr3_aa: CASSATTTLAGGPHEQFF
cdr3_nt: TGTGCCAGCAGTGCGACTACAACCCTAGCGGGAGGGCCTCATGAGCAGTTCTTC

d_call: -
j_call: TRBJ1-2
cdr3_length: 15
clone_size: -
v_call: TRBV23-1
cdr3_aa: CASSQNGGKGYGYTF
cdr3_nt: TGCGCCAGCAGTCAAAATGGGGGGAAAGGCTATGGCTACACCTTC

d_call: -
j_call: TRBJ1-2
cdr3_length: 17
clone_size: once
v_call: TRBV15
cdr3_aa: CATSRGGGPDFPNGYTF
cdr3_nt: TGTGCCACCAGCAGAGGGGGAGGGCCAGACTTCCCCAATGGCTACACCTTC

d_call: TRBD2
j_call: TRBJ2-1
cdr3_length: 12
clone_size: -
v_call: TRBV19
cdr3_aa: CATDGGGGVQFF
cdr3_nt: TGTGCCACCGACGGGGGGGGAGGAGTGCAGTTCTTC

d_call: TRBD2
j_call: TRBJ2-1
cdr3_length: 18
clone_size: -
v_call: TRBV5-1
cdr3_aa: CASSLGGTSGSGSDEQFF
cdr3_nt: TGCGCCAGCAGCTTGGGGGGGACTAGCGGGAGTGGGTCGGATGAGCAGTTCTTC

d_call: TRBD1
j_call: TRBJ1-1
cdr3_length: 13
clone_size: -
v_call: TRBV5-1
cdr3_aa: CASSPTGLTEAFF
cdr3_nt: TGCGCCAGCAGCCCGACAGGGCTCACTGAAGCTTTCTTT

d_call: -
j_call: TRBJ2-3
cdr3_length: 11
clone_size: once
v_call: TRBV2
cdr3_aa: CASTPRDTQYF
cdr3_nt: TGTGCCAGCACCCCGAGGGATACGCAGTATTTT

d_call: TRBD2
j_call: TRBJ2-2
cdr3_length: 15
clone_size: -
v_call: TRBV6-6
cdr3_aa: CASSYLAGVTGELFF
cdr3_nt: TGTGCCAGCAGTTACCTAGCGGGAGTGACCGGGGAGCTGTTTTTT

d_call: TRBD2
j_call: TRBJ2-7
cdr3_length: 15
clone_size: -
v_call: TRBV11-2
cdr3_aa: CASSLGSGSKLEQYF
cdr3_nt: TGTGCCAGCAGCTTAGGTAGCGGGAGCAAGTTGGAGCAGTACTTC

d_call: TRBD2
j_call: TRBJ2-1
cdr3_length: 14
clone_size: -
v_call: TRBV2
cdr3_aa: CASGPIAGGNEQFF
cdr3_nt: TGTGCCAGCGGACCCATAGCGGGAGGCAATGAGCAGTTCTTC

d_call: -
j_call: TRBJ2-1
cdr3_length: 12
clone_size: -
v_call: TRBV7-9
cdr3_aa: CASSYIADEQFF
cdr3_nt: TGTGCCAGCAGCTATATAGCGGATGAGCAGTTCTTC

d_call: TRBD1
j_call: TRBJ2-7
cdr3_length: 16
clone_size: once
v_call: TRBV5-8
cdr3_aa: CASSPPEGQVPYEQYF
cdr3_nt: TGTGCCAGCAGCCCGCCGGAGGGACAGGTACCCTACGAGCAGTACTTC

d_call: -
j_call: TRBJ2-5
cdr3_length: 14
clone_size: -
v_call: TRBV14
cdr3_aa: CASSLYSGQETQYF
cdr3_nt: TGTGCCAGCAGCCTATACTCCGGTCAAGAGACCCAGTACTTC

d_call: TRBD2
j_call: TRBJ2-5
cdr3_length: 17
clone_size: -
v_call: TRBV4-1
cdr3_aa: CASSQGSSGRVGETQYF
cdr3_nt: TGCGCCAGCAGCCAAGGGAGTAGCGGGAGGGTGGGGGAGACCCAGTACTTC

d_call: -
j_call: TRBJ1-3
cdr3_length: 15
clone_size: -
v_call: TRBV7-9
cdr3_aa: CASSPGTHSGNTIYF
cdr3_nt: TGTGCCAGCAGCCCCGGGACACACTCTGGAAACACCATATATTTT

d_call: TRBD2
j_call: TRBJ2-1
cdr3_length: 16
clone_size: -
v_call: TRBV9
cdr3_aa: CASSGLAGRTYNEQFF
cdr3_nt: TGTGCCAGCAGTGGACTAGCGGGCAGAACCTACAATGAGCAGTTCTTC

d_call: -
j_call: TRBJ1-5
cdr3_length: 13
clone_size: -
v_call: TRBV4-1
cdr3_aa: CASSPTTGLTQHF
cdr3_nt: TGCGCCAGCAGCCCCACTACCGGATTGACCCAGCATTTT

d_call: TRBD1
j_call: TRBJ1-6
cdr3_length: 15
clone_size: -
v_call: TRBV27
cdr3_aa: CASSLLTGMNSPLHF
cdr3_nt: TGTGCCAGCAGTTTACTGACAGGGATGAATTCACCCCTCCACTTT

d_call: -
j_call: TRBJ1-1
cdr3_length: 14
clone_size: -
v_call: TRBV6-5
cdr3_aa: CASSRGVDVTEAFF
cdr3_nt: TGTGCCAGCAGTCGCGGAGTCGACGTCACTGAAGCTTTCTTT

d_call: -
j_call: TRBJ1-5
cdr3_length: 15
clone_size: -
v_call: TRBV19
cdr3_aa: CASSSPDRYVQPQHF
cdr3_nt: TGTGCCAGTAGTTCCCCCGACAGGTATGTTCAGCCCCAGCATTTT

d_call: -
j_call: TRBJ2-2
cdr3_length: 13
clone_size: -
v_call: TRBV19
cdr3_aa: CASRGSNTGELFF
cdr3_nt: TGTGCCAGCAGGGGATCGAACACCGGGGAGCTGTTTTTT